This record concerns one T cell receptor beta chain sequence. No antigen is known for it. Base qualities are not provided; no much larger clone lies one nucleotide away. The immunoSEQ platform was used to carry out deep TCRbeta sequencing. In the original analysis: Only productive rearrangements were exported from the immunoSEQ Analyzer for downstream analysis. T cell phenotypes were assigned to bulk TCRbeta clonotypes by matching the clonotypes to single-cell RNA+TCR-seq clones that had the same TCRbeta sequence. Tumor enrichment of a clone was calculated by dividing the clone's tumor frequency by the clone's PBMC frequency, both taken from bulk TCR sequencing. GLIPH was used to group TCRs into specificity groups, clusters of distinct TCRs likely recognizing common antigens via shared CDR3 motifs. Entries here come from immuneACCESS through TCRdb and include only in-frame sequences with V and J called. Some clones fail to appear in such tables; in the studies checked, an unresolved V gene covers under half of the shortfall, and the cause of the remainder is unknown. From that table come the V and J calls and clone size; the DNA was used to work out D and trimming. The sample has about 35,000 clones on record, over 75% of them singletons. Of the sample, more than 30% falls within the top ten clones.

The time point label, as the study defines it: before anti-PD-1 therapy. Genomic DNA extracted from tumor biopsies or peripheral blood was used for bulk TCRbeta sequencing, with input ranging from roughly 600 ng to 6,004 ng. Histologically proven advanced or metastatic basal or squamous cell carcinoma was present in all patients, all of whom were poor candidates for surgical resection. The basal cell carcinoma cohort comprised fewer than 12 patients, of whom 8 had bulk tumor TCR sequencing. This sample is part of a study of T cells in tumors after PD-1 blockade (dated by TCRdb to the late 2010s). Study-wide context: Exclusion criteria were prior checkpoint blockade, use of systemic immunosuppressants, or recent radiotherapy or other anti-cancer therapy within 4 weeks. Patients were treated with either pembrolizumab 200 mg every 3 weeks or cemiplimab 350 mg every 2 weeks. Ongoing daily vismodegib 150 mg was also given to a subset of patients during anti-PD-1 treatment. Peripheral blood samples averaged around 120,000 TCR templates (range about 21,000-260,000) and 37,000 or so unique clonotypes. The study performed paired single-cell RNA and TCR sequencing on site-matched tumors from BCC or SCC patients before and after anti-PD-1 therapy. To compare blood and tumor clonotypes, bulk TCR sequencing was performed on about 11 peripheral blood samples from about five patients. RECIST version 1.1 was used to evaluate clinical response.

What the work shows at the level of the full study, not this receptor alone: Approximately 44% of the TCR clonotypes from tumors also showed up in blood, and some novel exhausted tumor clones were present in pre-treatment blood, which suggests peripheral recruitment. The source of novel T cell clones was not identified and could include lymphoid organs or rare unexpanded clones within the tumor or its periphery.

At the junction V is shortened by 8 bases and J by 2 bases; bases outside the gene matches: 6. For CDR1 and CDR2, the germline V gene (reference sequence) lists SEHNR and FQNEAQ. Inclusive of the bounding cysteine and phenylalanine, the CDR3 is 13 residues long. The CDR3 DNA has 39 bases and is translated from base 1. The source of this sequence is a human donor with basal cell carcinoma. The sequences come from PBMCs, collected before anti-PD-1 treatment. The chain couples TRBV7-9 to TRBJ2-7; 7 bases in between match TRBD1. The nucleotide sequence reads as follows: TGTGCCAGCGATCAGGGGGTACCCTACGAGCAGTACTTC. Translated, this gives CASDQGVPYEQYF.